This T cell receptor beta chain was captured by sequencing in a study of blood T cell repertoires in COVID-19. Study-wide context: Acute-phase and convalescent COVID-19 samples originated in the United States, Italy and Spain. T cells, B-cell-depleted T cells, or PBMCs supplied cDNA or gDNA.

How the authors handled the data: Reference gene primer amplification gave estimated nucleated cell counts. TCRdb's table, derived via immunoSEQ multiplex PCR, lists solely in-frame clones and lacks some. The V and J calls and clone size come from that table; D and trimming were worked out from the DNA. The sample carries around 68,000 clones, roughly 90% recorded once. V was pared by 6 bases and J by 2 bases, with 11 bases between. The CDR3 is made up of 13 amino acids. Germline CDR1 reads MDHEN; CDR2 reads SYDVKM. The V gene is TRBV28, the J gene TRBJ2-7; D ambiguous. Sequencing input: peripheral blood. The receptor comes from a human donor in a cohort sampled during active COVID-19. This CDR3 reads CASRQYSPYEQYF. CDR3 coding DNA: TGTGCCAGCAGACAGTACTCCCCCTACGAGCAGTACTTC.